This T cell receptor beta chain was captured by sequencing in a study of patients and donors after allogeneic stem cell transplantation. TCRdb called the RT-PCR reads again in MiXCR, with one record for every CDR3 protein. Seen here are about a million distinct CDR3 sequences, roughly 18% observed once, and the top ten hold 5% to 7.5%. This TCR derives from a human donor who was either an allogeneic HSCT recipient or a stem cell or donor lymphocyte infusion donor (not recorded which). It is not recorded whose cells these are; they may come from a transplant donor. The material sequenced was blood, either unsorted or a sorted T cell fraction (not recorded which).

The CDR3 loop is CSVIEVLGYTF. The CDR3 DNA sequence: TGCAGCGTTATAGAGGTACTTGGCTACACCTTC. The V call is TRBV29-1, the J call TRBJ1-2; unclear D gene. Germline values: CDR1 SQVTM, CDR2 ANQGSEA. The CDR3 runs to 11 residues. V lost 5 bases and J 7 bases, leaving 11 bases between the germline ends.